The source of this T cell receptor (beta chain) is a study of response to subunit inactivated influenza vaccine. This clonotype was observed at least ten times. Its antigen is still unknown. Germline CDR1 MNHEY, CDR2 SMNVEV (reference sequence). V lost 4 bases and J lost 0, with 7 bases in between. CDR3 size: 14 residues. Study outcomes and limitations: That few new T cells are recruited by each seasonal influenza vaccination was the authors' suggestion.

TCRdb redid the calling of the RT-PCR reads with MiXCR, one entry per CDR3 protein. The data contain fewer than 600,000 distinct CDR3 sequences, under 8.5% of them seen just once; the ten biggest clones take up over 10%. The sample consisted of PBMCs from blood, taken roughly 24 months after vaccination. This clonotype was sampled from a man aged 45 to 70 who received an inactivated influenza vaccine. This chain joins TRBV27 and TRBJ1-3; D is unclear. The CDR3 sequence is CASSWRASGNTIYF. CDR3 nucleotides: TGTGCCAGCAGTTGGAGGGCCTCTGGAAACACCATATATTTT.